Below, 21 T cell receptor beta chains from the same sample are listed, as sequenced in a study of control samples from healthy donors and cancer patients. Produced via immunoSEQ multiplex PCR; TCRdb's table is partial and in-frame only. The repertoire has 60,000 to 75,000 clones, 84% of them found once; the top ten carry under 30%. Sample: blood. The source of these receptors is a man aged 50 to 60 in good health.

The chain joins TRBV19 to TRBJ2-3; D perhaps matches TRBD1 (5 bases). Per the germline V gene, CDR1 is LNHDA and CDR2 is SQIVND (reference sequence). V was trimmed by 3 bases and J by 4 bases, leaving 14 bases between them. The CDR3 sequence is 15 residues long. The CDR3 DNA sequence: TGTGCCAGTAGTATTTCAGGTTGGGGCTCAGATACGCAGTATTTT. Translation: CASSISGWGSDTQYF.

V usage is TRBV27 and J usage is TRBJ1-5; 7 bases match TRBD1. The germline CDR1 and CDR2 sequences are MNHEY and SMNVEV (reference sequence). Trimming cost V 3 bases and J 7 bases; bases outside gene matches: 9. The CDR3 spans 15 residues. The CDR3, as DNA: TGTGCCAGCAGTTTCGACAGGGTACCTGGGCAGCCCCAGCATTTT. As protein: CASSFDRVPGQPQHF.

This chain links TRBV29-1 with TRBJ2-7; 7 bases align to TRBD1. Trimming at V came to 7 bases and at J to 7 bases, leaving 10 bases not matched to a gene. Per germline, CDR1 SQVTM and CDR2 ANQGSEA. The CDR3 runs to 12 residues. CDR3 nucleotides: TGCAGCGGTGGACAGGTAGAGGGGGAGCAGTACTTC. Its protein product is CSGGQVEGEQYF.

V gene TRBV4-3 combines with J gene TRBJ2-7, with TRBD2 matching 8 bases. The J segment lost 5 bases and the V segment lost 0 bases, leaving 12 bases of the junction unmatched. The CDR3 runs to 17 residues. Per the germline V gene, CDR1 is LGHNA and CDR2 is YSLEER. CDR3 sequence reads: CASSQEGAGRAFNEQYF. The CDR3 nucleotides read TGCGCCAGCAGCCAAGAGGGGGCCGGGAGGGCCTTCAACGAGCAGTACTTC.

The chain is built from TRBV27 and TRBJ1-5; 10 nucleotides match TRBD1. The V segment lost 5 bases and the J segment 3 bases; nucleotides outside the gene matches: 13. The CDR3 is 18 amino acids. Germline-derived CDR1 and CDR2 are MNHEY and SMNVEV (reference sequence). CDR3 amino acids: CASSALGTGASHNQPQHF. CDR3 DNA: TGTGCCAGCAGTGCGCTAGGGACAGGGGCCTCTCACAATCAGCCCCAGCATTTT.

The V call is TRBV27, the J call TRBJ1-2, with D unresolved. Trimming took 6 bases from V and 5 from J, leaving 16 bases between them. The CDR3 consists of 14 residues. CDR1 and CDR2 (germline): MNHEY, SMNVEV (reference sequence). The CDR3 protein is CASRPWAGSYGYTF. The DNA for the CDR3 is TGTGCCAGCAGGCCTTGGGCGGGTTCATATGGCTACACCTTC.

The chain uses TRBV9 and TRBJ1-3; D not resolved. The V gene lost 4 bases and the J gene lost 0 bases, with 17 bases spanning the gap. CDR3 size: 17 residues. In germline, CDR1 is SGDLS, CDR2 YYNGEE. CDR3 bases: TGTGCCAGCAGCTCGCGAGGGTTCTCCAGCTCTGGAAACACCATATATTTT. The encoded protein is CASSSRGFSSSGNTIYF. Full variable domain (rest looked up from reference TRBV9 and TRBJ1-3): DSGVTQTPKHLITATGQRVTLRCSPRSGDLSVYWYQQSLDQGLQFLIQYYNGEERAKGNILERFSAQQFPDLHSELNLSSLELGDSALYFCASSSRGFSSSGNTIYFGEGSWLTVV.

The chain has TRBV7-9 and TRBJ2-5; 9 nucleotides match TRBD2. Germline V gene data show CDR1 as SEHNR and CDR2 as FQNEAQ (reference sequence). The CDR3 has 15 amino acids. The trim removed 3 bases at V and 3 bases at J, leaving 5 bases unmatched. The CDR3 here is CASSFVGGREETQYF. The DNA of the CDR3 is TGTGCCAGCAGCTTCGTTGGCGGGAGGGAAGAGACCCAGTACTTC.

The rearrangement joins TRBV7-2 to TRBJ2-1; D is ambiguous. In germline, CDR1 is SGHTA, CDR2 FQGNSA. The CDR3 consists of 14 residues. V shed 1 base and J shed 0 bases, with 4 bases lying between them. CDR3 sequence: CASSLDSSYNEQFF. The DNA of the CDR3 is TGTGCCAGCAGCTTAGACAGCTCCTACAATGAGCAGTTCTTC.

This chain joins TRBV4-3 and TRBJ2-1; 12 nucleotides align to TRBD2. The CDR3 runs 17 residues. V dropped 2 bases and J dropped 0; count of bases not matched to a gene: 2. Germline V gene data show CDR1 as LGHNA and CDR2 as YSLEER. This CDR3 reads CASSQLAGGVSYNEQFF. The DNA of the CDR3 is TGCGCCAGCAGCCAACTAGCGGGGGGGGTCTCCTACAATGAGCAGTTCTTC.

CDR3 loop: CASSLQGGNSPLHF. The CDR3 DNA reads TGTGCCAGCAGCTTGCAGGGAGGTAATTCACCCCTCCACTTT. The V gene is TRBV7-2, the J gene TRBJ1-6, with a tentative D call TRBD1 (5 bases). In germline, CDR1 is SGHTA, CDR2 FQGNSA. The CDR3 is 14 amino acids. V was clipped by 3 bases and J by 6 bases, with 9 bases between them. Filled out from reference TRBV7-2 and TRBJ1-6, the complete variable domain reads GAGVSQSPSNKVTEKGKDVELRCDPISGHTALYWYRQSLGQGLEFLIYFQGNSAPDKSGLPSDRFSAERTGGSVSTLTIQRTQQEDSAVYLCASSLQGGNSPLHFGNGTRLTVT.

This sequence joins TRBV7-2 and TRBJ1-1; D unclear. Trimming stripped 5 bases from V and 11 bases from J, with 15 bases between. CDR1 and CDR2 from the germline V gene are SGHTA and FQGNSA. The length of the CDR3 is 12 residues. CDR3 region: CASSPVNRRAFF. Here the CDR3 DNA reads TGTGCCAGCAGCCCAGTAAATCGCAGGGCTTTCTTT.

V usage is TRBV6-6 and J usage is TRBJ1-1; the D is unclear. CDR3 length: 14 residues. Germline V gene sequence: CDR1 MNHNY, CDR2 SVGAGI (reference sequence). With 6 bases removed from V and 1 base from J, the gap between germline ends came to 12 bases. The CDR3 sequence is CASRDRAANTEAFF. DNA of the CDR3: TGTGCCAGCAGGGACCGGGCAGCGAACACTGAAGCTTTCTTT.

The V call is TRBV21-1, the J call TRBJ1-5. TRBV21-1 is recorded as a pseudogene. This CDR3 is built from 12 residues. CDR3 sequence (DNA): TGTGCCAGCAGCAAAATACCCCAGCCCCAGCATTTT. Translation gives CASSKIPQPQHF.

This clone was seen a few times. The chain carries TRBV6-6 and TRBJ1-5, with 11 bases identical to TRBD1. This CDR3 is 16 amino acids long. V was pared by 4 bases and J by 6 bases, with 8 bases of the junction left unmatched. Germline CDR1 and CDR2: MNHNY and SVGAGI (reference sequence). CDR3 amino acids: CASSSGQGASVQPQHF. CDR3 coding DNA: TGTGCCAGCAGTTCTGGACAGGGGGCATCGGTTCAGCCCCAGCATTTT.

The gene calls are TRBV7-8 and TRBJ2-2; D is undetermined. The CDR3 totals 14 residues. Germline CDR1 is SGHVS and CDR2 is FQNEAQ. Between the trimmed V and J ends, which lost 0 bases and 5 bases, there was a span of 7 bases. The CDR3 DNA reads as TGTGCCAGCAGCTTAGCGGGATATACCGGGGAGCTGTTTTTT. Its translation: CASSLAGYTGELFF.

The CDR3 DNA reads TGTGCCAGCAGCGTAGGGAGCGCTAATGAAAAACTGTTTTTT. It specifies CASSVGSANEKLFF. J is TRBJ1-4 and V is TRBV9, with D uncertain. The CDR3 contains 14 residues. The V and J ends lost 0 bases and 3 bases respectively, with 6 bases between them. Germline V gene sequence: CDR1 SGDLS, CDR2 YYNGEE.

The rearrangement links TRBV7-8 to TRBJ1-3; D gene unclear. CDR3 length equals 14 residues. Trimming stripped 2 bases from V and 4 bases from J, with 9 bases between. Germline V gene data show CDR1 as SGHVS and CDR2 as FQNEAQ. CDR3 nucleotides: TGTGCCAGCAGCTTAAAAGAATCGGGAAACACCATATATTTT. It yields the protein CASSLKESGNTIYF.

The rearrangement uses TRBV28 and TRBJ2-5; D uncertain. The CDR3 covers 12 residues. V shed 6 bases and J shed 3 bases, with 8 bases lying between them. Germline values: CDR1 MDHEN, CDR2 SYDVKM. The CDR3 reads CASRALKETQYF. The CDR3 nucleotides read TGTGCCAGCAGGGCATTAAAAGAGACCCAGTACTTC.

The chain recombines TRBV7-2 with TRBJ1-4; no reliable D call. Trimming took 4 bases from V and 4 from J, leaving 13 bases between them. The CDR3 has 15 amino acids. CDR1 is SGHTA, CDR2 FQGNSA, per germline. Written as DNA, the CDR3 is TGTGCCAGCAGCTCCGGGAGGAGGCTTAATGAAAAACTGTTTTTT. Encoded protein: CASSSGRRLNEKLFF.

V usage is TRBV5-4 and J usage is TRBJ2-7, with D perhaps matching TRBD1 (5 bases). Germline-derived CDR1 and CDR2 are SGHNT and YYREEE (reference sequence). The CDR3 covers 13 residues. Deletions cut 4 bases from V and 6 bases from J, with 14 bases between. The CDR3 DNA reads TGTGCCAGCAGCCCGACAAGGGGCCCCGAGCAGTACTTC. It codes for CASSPTRGPEQYF.